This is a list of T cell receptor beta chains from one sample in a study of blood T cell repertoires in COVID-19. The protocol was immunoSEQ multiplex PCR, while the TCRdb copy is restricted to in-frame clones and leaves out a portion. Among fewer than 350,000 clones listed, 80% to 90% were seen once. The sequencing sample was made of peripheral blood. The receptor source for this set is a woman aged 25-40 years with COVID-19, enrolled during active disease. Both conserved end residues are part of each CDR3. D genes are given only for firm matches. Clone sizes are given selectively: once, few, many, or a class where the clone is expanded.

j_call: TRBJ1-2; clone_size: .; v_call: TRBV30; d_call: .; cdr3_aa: CAWKTGGYGYTF; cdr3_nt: TGTGCCTGGAAAACGGGGGGCTATGGCTACACCTTC
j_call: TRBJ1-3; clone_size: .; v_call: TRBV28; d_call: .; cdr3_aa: CASNGQGNTIYF; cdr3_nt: TGTGCCAGCAACGGACAGGGAAACACCATATATTTT
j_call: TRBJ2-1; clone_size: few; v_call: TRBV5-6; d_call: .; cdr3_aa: CASSLADNEQFF; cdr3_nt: TGTGCCAGCAGCCTGGCCGACAATGAGCAGTTCTTC
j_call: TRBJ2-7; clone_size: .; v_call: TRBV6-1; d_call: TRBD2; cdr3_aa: CASSDPSVGLAGDNYEQYF; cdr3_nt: TGTGCCAGCAGTGATCCAAGCGTAGGACTAGCGGGGGATAACTACGAGCAGTACTTC
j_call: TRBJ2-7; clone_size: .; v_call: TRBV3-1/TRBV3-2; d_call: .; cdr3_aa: CASSQTGGTYEQYF; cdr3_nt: TGTGCCAGCAGCCAAACTGGCGGGACCTACGAGCAGTACTTC
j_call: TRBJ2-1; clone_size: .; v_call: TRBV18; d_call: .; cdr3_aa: CASSPGRTSRNEQFF; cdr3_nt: TGTGCCAGCTCACCAGGGAGAACTAGCCGCAATGAGCAGTTCTTC
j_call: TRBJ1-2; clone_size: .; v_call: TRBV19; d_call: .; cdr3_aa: CASSIIGANYGYTF; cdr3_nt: TGTGCCAGTAGTATTATAGGGGCTAACTATGGCTACACCTTC
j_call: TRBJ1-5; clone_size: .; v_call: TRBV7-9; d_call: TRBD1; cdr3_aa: CASSSRQGIIQPQHF; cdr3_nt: TGTGCCAGCAGCTCACGACAGGGTATAATCCAGCCCCAGCATTTT
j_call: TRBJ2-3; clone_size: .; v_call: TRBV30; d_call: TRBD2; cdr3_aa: CAWSSLRTSGGRSRGLGTDTQYF; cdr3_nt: TGTGCCTGGAGTTCCCTCAGGACTAGCGGGGGGCGATCTAGAGGGCTCGGCACAGATACGCAGTATTTT
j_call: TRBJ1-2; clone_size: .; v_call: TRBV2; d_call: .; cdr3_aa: CASSDHAQHYGYTF; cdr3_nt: TGTGCCAGCAGCGACCATGCACAGCACTATGGCTACACCTTC
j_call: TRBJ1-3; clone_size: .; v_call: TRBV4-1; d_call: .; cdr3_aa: CASSQVAGPGNTIYF; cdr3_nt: TGCGCCAGCAGCCAAGTGGCGGGACCTGGAAACACCATATATTTT
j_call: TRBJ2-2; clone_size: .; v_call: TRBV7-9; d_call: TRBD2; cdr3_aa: CASSSASGGAGPGELFF; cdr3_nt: TGTGCCAGCAGCTCGGCTAGCGGGGGGGCCGGCCCCGGGGAGCTGTTTTTT
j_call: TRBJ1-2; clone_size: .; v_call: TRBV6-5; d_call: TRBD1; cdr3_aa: CASSNRDSFNYGYTF; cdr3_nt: TGTGCCAGCAGTAACCGGGACAGCTTTAACTATGGCTACACCTTC
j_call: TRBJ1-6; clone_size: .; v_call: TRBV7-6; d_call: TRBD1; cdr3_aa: CASSPERTGYNSPLHF; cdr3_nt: TGTGCCAGCAGCCCGGAGAGGACAGGATATAATTCACCCCTCCACTTT
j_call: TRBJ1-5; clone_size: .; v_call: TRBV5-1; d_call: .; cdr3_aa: CASSPGSSNQPQHF; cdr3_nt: TGCGCCAGCAGCCCTGGGAGTAGCAATCAGCCCCAGCATTTT
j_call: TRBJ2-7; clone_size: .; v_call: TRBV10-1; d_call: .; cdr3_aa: CASSESKLARGTYEQYF; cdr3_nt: TGCGCCAGCAGTGAGTCGAAGCTAGCGCGGGGAACCTACGAGCAGTACTTC
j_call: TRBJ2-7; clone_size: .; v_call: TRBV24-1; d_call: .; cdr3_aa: CATSDPRQDSYEQYF; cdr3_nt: TGTGCCACCAGTGACCCCCGACAGGACTCCTACGAGCAGTACTTC
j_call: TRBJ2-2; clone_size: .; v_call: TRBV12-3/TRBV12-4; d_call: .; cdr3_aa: CASSLQEAGELFF; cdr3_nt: TGTGCCAGCAGTTTGCAGGAGGCCGGGGAGCTGTTTTTT
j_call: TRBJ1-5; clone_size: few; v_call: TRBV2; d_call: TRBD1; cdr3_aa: CASDRDRGRDQPQHF; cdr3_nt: TGTGCCAGCGACCGGGACAGGGGGCGGGATCAGCCCCAGCATTTT
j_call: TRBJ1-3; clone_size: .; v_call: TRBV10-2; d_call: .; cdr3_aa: CASSGQLSGNTIYF; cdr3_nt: TGCGCCAGCAGTGGACAACTCTCTGGAAACACCATATATTTT
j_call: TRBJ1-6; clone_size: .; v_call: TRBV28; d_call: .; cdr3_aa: CASSSGTPNSPLHF; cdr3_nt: TGTGCCAGCAGCTCCGGGACACCCAATTCACCCCTCCACTTT
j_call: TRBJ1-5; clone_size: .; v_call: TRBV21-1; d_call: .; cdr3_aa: CATSLGQFNQPQHF; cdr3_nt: TGTGCCACCAGTCTGGGGCAGTTCAATCAGCCCCAGCATTTT
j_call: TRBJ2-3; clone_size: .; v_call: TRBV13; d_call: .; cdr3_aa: CASSLRIWSYSTDTQYF; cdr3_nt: TGTGCCAGCAGCCTCCGAATTTGGTCCTATAGCACAGATACGCAGTATTTT
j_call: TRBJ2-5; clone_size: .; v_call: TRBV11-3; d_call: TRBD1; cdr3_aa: CASSLGQGAIVDSETQYF; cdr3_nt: TGTGCCAGCAGCCTGGGACAGGGGGCTATAGTTGATTCGGAGACCCAGTACTTC
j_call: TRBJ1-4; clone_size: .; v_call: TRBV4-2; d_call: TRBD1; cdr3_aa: CASSQDAGRGPVNEKLFF; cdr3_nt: TGTGCCAGCAGCCAAGATGCCGGGAGGGGGCCGGTTAATGAAAAACTGTTTTTT
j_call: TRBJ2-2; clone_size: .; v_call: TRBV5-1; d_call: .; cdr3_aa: CASSMGPRGDTGELFF; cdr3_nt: TGCGCCAGCAGTATGGGCCCCAGGGGGGACACCGGGGAGCTGTTTTTT
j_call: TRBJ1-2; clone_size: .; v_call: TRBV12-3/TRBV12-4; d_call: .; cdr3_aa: CASSLARSYGYTF; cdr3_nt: TGTGCCAGCAGTTTAGCGCGCTCCTATGGCTACACCTTC
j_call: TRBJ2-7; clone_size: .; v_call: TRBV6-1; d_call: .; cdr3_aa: CASSELYEQYF; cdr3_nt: TGTGCCAGCAGTGAACTGTACGAGCAGTACTTC
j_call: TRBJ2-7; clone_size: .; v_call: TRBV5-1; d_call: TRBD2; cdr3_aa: CASSLGGTRITYEQYF; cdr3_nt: TGCGCCAGCAGCTTGGGGGGGACTAGAATAACCTACGAGCAGTACTTC
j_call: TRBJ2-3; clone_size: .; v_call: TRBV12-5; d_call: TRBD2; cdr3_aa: CASGLTGTSGDTQYF; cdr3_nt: TGTGCTAGTGGTTTGACCGGGACTAGCGGAGATACGCAGTATTTT
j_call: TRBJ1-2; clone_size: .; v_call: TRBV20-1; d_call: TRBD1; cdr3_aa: CSASRGHFGYTF; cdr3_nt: TGCAGTGCTAGTAGGGGGCACTTTGGCTACACCTTC
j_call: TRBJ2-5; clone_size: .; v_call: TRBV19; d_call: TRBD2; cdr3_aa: CASSRLAGGGETQYF; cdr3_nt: TGTGCCAGTAGTAGGCTAGCGGGGGGCGGGGAGACCCAGTACTTC
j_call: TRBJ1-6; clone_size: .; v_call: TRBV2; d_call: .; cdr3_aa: CATCFRVNSPLHF; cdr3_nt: TGTGCCACTTGTTTCAGGGTAAATTCACCCCTCCACTTT
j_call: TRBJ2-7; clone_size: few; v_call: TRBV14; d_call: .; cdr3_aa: CASSQAQVRAEQYF; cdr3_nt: TGTGCCAGCAGCCAAGCCCAGGTGAGGGCCGAGCAGTACTTC
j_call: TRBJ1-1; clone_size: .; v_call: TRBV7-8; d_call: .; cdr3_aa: CASSLGAQNTEAFF; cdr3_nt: TGTGCCAGCAGCTTAGGGGCACAGAACACTGAAGCTTTCTTT
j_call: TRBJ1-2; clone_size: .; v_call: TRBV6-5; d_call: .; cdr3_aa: CASIGARGWYGYTF; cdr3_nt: TGTGCCAGCATTGGGGCCAGGGGTTGGTATGGCTACACCTTC
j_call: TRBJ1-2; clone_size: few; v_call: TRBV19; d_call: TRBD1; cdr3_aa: CASSQGQVGYGYTF; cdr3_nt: TGTGCCAGTAGTCAAGGACAGGTCGGGTATGGCTACACCTTC
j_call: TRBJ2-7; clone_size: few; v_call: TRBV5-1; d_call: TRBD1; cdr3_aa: CASSGGQADYEQYF; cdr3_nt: TGCGCCAGCAGCGGGGGACAGGCTGACTACGAGCAGTACTTC